One sample yielded the 32 T cell receptor beta chains listed below, sequenced in a study of cytomegalovirus exposure and HLA in healthy donors. The study ran its PCR with 60 Vbeta and 13 Jbeta primers. Libraries were prepared by immunoSEQ multiplex PCR; TCRdb keeps only in-frame clonotypes and omits some of them. The sample has 100,000 to 150,000 clones; under 90% are singletons. The sequencing sample was made of PBMCs. Source of these receptors: a middle-aged woman in good health and CMV-seronegative.

The chain is built from TRBV29-1 and TRBJ1-2, with TRBD1 as a possible D gene (6 bases). The germline gives CDR1 SQVTM, CDR2 ANQGSEA. The CDR3 length is 11 residues. Trimming took 7 bases from V and 3 from J, leaving 9 bases between them. For the CDR3, the DNA is TGCAGCGGAGGGGGGGACTATGGCTACACCTTC. Translating gives CSGGGDYGYTF. Based on the CDR3 plus reference TRBV29-1 and TRBJ1-2, the full variable domain is SAVISQKPSRDICQRGTSLTIQCQVDSQVTMMFWYRQQPGQSLTLIATANQGSEATYESGFVIDKFPISRPNLTFSTLTVSNMSPEDSSIYLCSGGGDYGYTFGSGTRLTVV.

The chain combines TRBV7-2 with TRBJ2-7, with D possibly TRBD2 on 6 matching bases. CDR1 and CDR2 from the germline V gene are SGHTA and FQGNSA. The V and J ends lost 2 bases and 2 bases respectively, with 22 bases between them. The CDR3 covers 18 residues. The CDR3 loop reads CASSLSPLVSGRPYEQYF. The CDR3 DNA reads as TGTGCCAGCAGCTTATCTCCCTTGGTGAGCGGGCGCCCCTACGAGCAGTACTTC.

V is TRBV7-8 and J is TRBJ2-3, with D tentatively TRBD2 (5 bases). Germline V gene sequence: CDR1 SGHVS, CDR2 FQNEAQ. V was pared by 5 bases and J by 4 bases, with 19 bases between. The CDR3 contains 16 residues. CDR3: CASSPAPTGLADTQYF. CDR3 in DNA: TGTGCCAGCAGCCCTGCCCCGACTGGACTCGCAGATACGCAGTATTTT. Supplemented by reference TRBV7-8 and TRBJ2-3, the full variable domain reads GAGVSQSPRYKVAKRGQDVALRCDPISGHVSLFWYQQALGQGPEFLTYFQNEAQLDKSGLPSDRFFAERPEGSVSTLKIQRTQQEDSAVYLCASSPAPTGLADTQYFGPGTRLTVL.

The CDR3 loop is CASRLAGGYEQYF. DNA for the CDR3: TGTGCCAGCAGACTAGCGGGGGGATACGAGCAGTACTTC. This chain connects TRBV5-6 to TRBJ2-7; 12 nucleotides match TRBD2. The CDR3 extends over 13 amino acids. Germline V CDR1 and CDR2: SGHDT, YYEEEE. The ends lost 5 bases at V and 4 bases at J; junction bases unmatched: 1.

V and J are TRBV27 and TRBJ1-5; TRBD1 matches at 7 bases. Looked up from germline, CDR1 is MNHEY and CDR2 is SMNVEV (reference sequence). With V trimmed by 5 bases and J by 4 bases, 11 bases remained unmatched. The CDR3 runs to 16 residues. CDR3 sequence reads: CASSRLPTGTNQPQHF. Here the CDR3 DNA reads TGTGCCAGCAGTCGTCTCCCGACAGGGACAAATCAGCCCCAGCATTTT.

The chain carries TRBV7-3 and TRBJ1-1; D may be TRBD1 (6 bases). CDR3 length: 14 residues. The V end was cut by 5 bases, the J end by 6 bases, with 16 bases between. From germline, CDR1 is SGHTA and CDR2 FQGTGA. CDR3 coding DNA: TGTGCCAGCAGCCCTTCCGGGGGGCTGGCTGAAGCTTTCTTT. Translating gives CASSPSGGLAEAFF.

The genes are TRBV19 and TRBJ1-5, with 7 nucleotides matching TRBD1. From germline, CDR1 is LNHDA and CDR2 SQIVND (reference sequence). The CDR3 extends over 15 amino acids. V shed 6 bases and J 2 bases; nucleotides not matched to a gene: 7. CDR3 amino acids: CASSFVDRGNQPQHF. CDR3 in DNA: TGTGCCAGTAGCTTCGTCGACAGGGGCAATCAGCCCCAGCATTTT.

V usage is TRBV7-8 and J usage is TRBJ1-1, with TRBD1 as a possible D gene (6 bases). Trimming took 4 bases from V and 1 from J, leaving 16 bases between them. This CDR3 spans 16 amino acids. Germline V gene lookup returns CDR1 SGHVS and CDR2 FQNEAQ. CDR3 DNA sequence: TGTGCCAGCAGCTGGGCTTATACAGGGTCGAACACTGAAGCTTTCTTT. As protein: CASSWAYTGSNTEAFF.

The J gene is TRBJ2-3, the V gene TRBV5-6, with 8 bases identical to TRBD2. The junction had 9 bases not matched to a gene; V was cut back by 9 bases and J by 0 bases. The CDR3 is 15 residues long. CDR1 is SGHDT, CDR2 YYEEEE, per germline. The CDR3 spells CATRRGGGSTDTQYF. Written as DNA, the CDR3 is TGTGCCACCCGTAGGGGCGGGGGGAGCACAGATACGCAGTATTTT.

The rearrangement links TRBV11-3 to TRBJ2-3; possibly TRBD2 for D (6 bases). The CDR3 loop spans 15 amino acids. Between the trimmed V and J ends, which lost 1 base and 0 bases, there was a span of 8 bases. Germline CDR1 reads SGHNT; CDR2 reads YENEEA. The CDR3, as DNA: TGTGCCAGCAGCTTAGGGGGGACTAGCACAGATACGCAGTATTTT. It encodes CASSLGGTSTDTQYF.

The rearrangement links TRBV7-9 to TRBJ1-2; 8 bases fit TRBD1. Germline V gene sequence: CDR1 SEHNR, CDR2 FQNEAQ (reference sequence). The ends lost 5 bases at V and 3 bases at J; junction bases unmatched: 8. This CDR3 comprises 15 residues. This CDR3 reads CASSVSQGADYGYTF. CDR3 nucleotides: TGTGCCAGCAGCGTTAGTCAGGGGGCTGACTATGGCTACACCTTC.

This clone appeared once. This chain uses TRBV10-3 with TRBJ1-1; the D gene is possibly TRBD1 (6 bases). This CDR3 is built from 15 residues. V lost 0 bases, J lost 2 bases, and 10 bases lay in between. Germline V gene lookup returns CDR1 ENHRY and CDR2 SYGVKD. The CDR3 DNA follows: TGTGCCATCAGTGAGTCAAACAGGGTAAACACTGAAGCTTTCTTT. Its translation is CAISESNRVNTEAFF.

The genes are TRBV7-2 and TRBJ2-3; possible D gene TRBD2, 6 bases. This CDR3 has 14 residues. V gave up 6 bases and J gave up 4 bases, with 14 bases separating them. Per germline, CDR1 SGHTA and CDR2 FQGNSA. CDR3 sequence (DNA): TGTGCCAGCAGACTAGCTCCCGCGGCAGATACGCAGTATTTT. Its protein is CASRLAPAADTQYF.

The rearrangement joins TRBV19 to TRBJ2-3; no definite D call. V was trimmed by 1 base and J by 0 bases, leaving 8 bases between them. The CDR3 consists of 15 residues. Germline V gene lookup returns CDR1 LNHDA and CDR2 SQIVND (reference sequence). CDR3 loop: CASSIGWASTDTQYF. The CDR3 coding sequence is TGTGCCAGTAGTATAGGATGGGCTAGCACAGATACGCAGTATTTT.

Note on this clone: Germline and junction disagree at one end, which may indicate a read error. The chain's CDR3 is CSSSLQGAGRGYTF. As DNA, the CDR3 is TGTTCCAGCAGCTTACAGGGGGCAGGACGTGGCTACACCTTC. The rearrangement uses TRBV7-9 and TRBJ1-2, with 9 bases lining up with TRBD1. The germline V gene encodes CDR1 SEHNR and CDR2 FQNEAQ (reference sequence). The CDR3 is 14 amino acids.

V is TRBV6-4 and J is TRBJ1-5; 8 nucleotides agree with TRBD1. Losses at the gene ends were 7 bases for V and 16 bases for J; bases not matched to a gene: 15. This CDR3 contains 13 residues. Germline loops: CDR1 MRHNA, CDR2 SNTAGT. The CDR3 region has the DNA TGTGCCAGCAAGATCCTGGACAGGGCCGGATACCATTTT. It yields the protein CASKILDRAGYHF.

The gene calls are TRBV11-1 and TRBJ2-7, with 10 nucleotides matching TRBD2. Unmatched junction bases numbered 8, after V lost 6 bases and J lost 3 bases. In germline, CDR1 is SGHAT, CDR2 FQDESV (reference sequence). The CDR3 contains 15 residues. CDR3 protein: CASRHLAGESYEQYF. The DNA for the CDR3 is TGTGCCAGCAGGCATCTAGCGGGGGAGAGCTACGAGCAGTACTTC.

The chain combines TRBV7-9 with TRBJ2-7; 7 bases are shared with TRBD2. CDR3 size: 14 residues. Germline values: CDR1 SEHNR, CDR2 FQNEAQ (reference sequence). V dropped 5 bases and J dropped 1; count of bases not matched to a gene: 5. CDR3 in DNA: TGTGCCAGCAGCCAAACTAGCGCTTCCTACGAGCAGTACTTC. Its protein is CASSQTSASYEQYF.

This clone has just one count. The chain carries TRBV9 and TRBJ2-6; TRBD1 aligns across 9 bases. This CDR3 contains 18 residues. V lost 4 bases, J lost 0 bases, and 8 bases stayed unmatched. Looked up from germline, CDR1 is SGDLS and CDR2 is YYNGEE. CDR3 sequence: CASSPRTGASSGANVLTF. Here the CDR3 DNA reads TGTGCCAGCAGCCCTCGGACAGGGGCGAGCTCTGGGGCCAACGTCCTGACTTTC.

This chain connects TRBV15 to TRBJ1-5, with D possibly TRBD1 on 5 matching bases. The V gene's germline CDR1 is LNHNV and CDR2 YYDKDF (reference sequence). V was trimmed by 2 bases and J by 7 bases, leaving 21 bases between them. The CDR3 runs to 17 residues. CDR3 in amino acids: CATSRYRTISNNQPQHF. CDR3 nucleotide sequence: TGTGCCACCAGCAGATATCGGACAATCTCGAATAACCAGCCCCAGCATTTT. Variable domain in full (rest from reference TRBV15 and TRBJ1-5): DAMVIQNPRYQVTQFGKPVTLSCSQTLNHNVMYWYQQKSSQAPKLLFHYYDKDFNNEADTPDNFQSRRPNTSFCFLDIRSPGLGDTAMYLCATSRYRTISNNQPQHFGDGTRLSIL.

The chain uses TRBV6-1 and TRBJ2-4; weak D call: TRBD1 (6 bases). The germline CDR1 and CDR2 sequences are MNHNS and SASEGT. The CDR3 consists of 15 residues. The V end was cut by 5 bases, the J end by 1 base, with 12 bases between. This chain's CDR3 is CASSLQGKAKNIQYF. For the CDR3, the DNA is TGTGCCAGCAGTCTTCAGGGGAAGGCCAAAAACATTCAGTACTTC.

The chain joins TRBV6-1 to TRBJ1-1; TRBD1 is a possible D gene (6 bases). CDR3 length: 15 amino acids. Germline V gives CDR1 MNHNS, CDR2 SASEGT. V was clipped by 7 bases and J by 1 base, with 16 bases between them. The CDR3 sequence: CASINLKQGNTEAFF. The CDR3 region has the DNA TGTGCCAGCATTAACCTCAAACAGGGGAACACTGAAGCTTTCTTT.

This clone appeared once. The chain links TRBV7-2 to TRBJ2-5; 7 positions agree with TRBD1. Germline assignment: CDR1 SGHTA and CDR2 FQGNSA. The CDR3 spans 13 residues. The V gene end was trimmed by 5 bases and the J gene end by 5 bases; junction bases not matched to a gene: 5. CDR3 protein: CASSRTGDETQYF. The DNA for the CDR3 is TGTGCCAGCAGCCGTACAGGGGACGAGACCCAGTACTTC.

On this clone: The sample holds other DNA sequences that translate to the same CDR3. J is TRBJ2-1 and V is TRBV18; TRBD2 aligns across 9 bases. The J segment lost 2 bases and the V segment lost 1 base, leaving 0 bases of the junction unmatched. This CDR3 spans 15 amino acids. Looked up from germline, CDR1 is KGHSH and CDR2 is LQKENI. The CDR3 nucleotides read TGTGCCAGCTCACCACTAGCGGGAGCCTACAATGAGCAGTTCTTC. It yields the protein CASSPLAGAYNEQFF.

This clone was counted between two and nine times. This chain uses TRBV18 with TRBJ1-1, with a possible D match to TRBD1 (5 bases). Germline lookup yields CDR1 KGHSH and CDR2 LQKENI. The CDR3 consists of 13 residues. V dropped 4 bases and J dropped 0 bases, with 6 bases sitting between them. The CDR3 here is CASSRDLNTEAFF. For the CDR3, the DNA is TGTGCCAGCTCACGGGACTTGAACACTGAAGCTTTCTTT.

The chain is built from TRBV7-9 and TRBJ1-2; 7 bases match TRBD1. V lost 0 bases to trimming and J lost 0 bases; unmatched junction nucleotides: 13. This CDR3 spans 19 amino acids. Germline V gives CDR1 SEHNR, CDR2 FQNEAQ (reference sequence). In nucleotides, the CDR3 is TGTGCCAGCAGCTTAGCACCCCACCGGGACAGTCGAGCTAACTATGGCTACACCTTC. Its translation is CASSLAPHRDSRANYGYTF.

The rearrangement joins TRBV7-2 to TRBJ2-6, with D unclear. Germline CDR1 reads SGHTA; CDR2 reads FQGNSA. Trimming took off 1 base at V and 0 bases at J, with 4 bases between the two ends. The CDR3 covers 15 residues. The DNA of the CDR3 is TGTGCCAGCAGCTTAGTCTACTCTGGGGCCAACGTCCTGACTTTC. Its translation: CASSLVYSGANVLTF.

J is TRBJ2-7 and V is TRBV4-1; D gene uncertain. The CDR3 contains 15 residues. CDR1 is MGHRA, CDR2 YSYEKL, per germline. V was cut by 0 bases and J by 0 bases, with 9 bases left in between. Here the CDR3 reads CASSQEGHSSYEQYF. The CDR3 nucleotides are TGCGCCAGCAGCCAAGAGGGCCACTCCTCCTACGAGCAGTACTTC.

This chain uses TRBV5-1 with TRBJ2-5, with D perhaps matching TRBD2 (6 bases). With 4 bases removed from V and 0 bases from J, the gap between germline ends came to 7 bases. The CDR3 has 13 residues. Germline CDR1 is SGHRS and CDR2 is YFSETQ. The CDR3 DNA is TGCGCCAGCAGCGGCGGGGACCAAGAGACCCAGTACTTC. This translates into CASSGGDQETQYF.

The chain has TRBV6-5 and TRBJ1-5; TRBD1 aligns across 7 bases. J was trimmed by 0 bases and V by 2 bases; bases with no gene match: 1. The CDR3 covers 15 residues. The germline gives CDR1 MNHEY, CDR2 SVGAGI. In DNA, the CDR3 is TGTGCCAGCAGTTACGACAGGGATAGCAATCAGCCCCAGCATTTT. Protein sequence: CASSYDRDSNQPQHF.

As concerns this clone: An end of the junction differs from the germline gene, which may be a read error. The chain employs TRBV27 and TRBJ1-5; D not resolved. This CDR3 region has 12 residues. Germline V CDR1 and CDR2: MNHEY, SMNVEV (reference sequence). The CDR3 here is CASGLLHQLQHF. The DNA of the CDR3 is TGTGCCAGCGGACTATTACATCAGCTCCAGCATTTT.

The gene calls are TRBV5-1 and TRBJ1-2, with 8 bases matching TRBD1. V dropped 4 bases and J dropped 8; count of bases not matched to a gene: 7. The CDR3 spans 13 residues. In germline, CDR1 is SGHRS, CDR2 YFSETQ. DNA for the CDR3: TGCGCCAGCAGCACGGGACAGGTTTTGGGCTACACCTTC. This codes for CASSTGQVLGYTF.